This entry concerns a single T cell receptor beta chain. Antigen specificity is unknown. The repertoire was sequenced with immunoSEQ multiplex PCR; TCRdb's copy has only in-frame clones and lacks some. The sample holds some 110,000 clones; roughly 92% are singletons and the top ten take 1.6%. These data are taken from a study of T cell responses to AZD1222 COVID-19 vaccine. Study-wide findings and caveats: Dominant at 160-218 and 743-854, vaccine-associated CD4 TCRs also spanned spike. Clonal diversity was possibly underestimated; the donors were predominantly white British and more often female. At study baseline, merely five or six AZD1222 recipients were seropositive.

The CDR3 extends over 15 amino acids. Germline V gene lookup returns CDR1 MDHEN and CDR2 SYDVKM. V dropped 6 bases and J dropped 4; count of bases not matched to a gene: 9. Second-dose groups at about 4 or about 12 weeks were pooled. Here the sequenced sample was peripheral blood, taken 28 days after the second AZD1222 dose. The chain carries TRBV28 and TRBJ2-7; TRBD1 agrees at 10 bases. The clonotype comes from an adult who received the AZD1222 COVID-19 vaccine. The CDR3, as DNA: TGTGCCAGCAGGGCCAAGACAGGGGGCTGGTACGAGCAGTACTTC. Translated, it gives CASRAKTGGWYEQYF.